This record covers a single TCR beta chain. Its specificity is unknown. The data were obtained in a study of OX40 agonist ivuxolimab in advanced cancers. Study overall: The study gave patients intravenous ivuxolimab at 0.01 to 10 mg/kg every 2 weeks.

Clones were read by immunoSEQ multiplex PCR, and TCRdb kept only the in-frame ones, dropping some. The sample carries approximately 41,000 clones, around four fifths recorded once. General study results and limits: Some nonresponders additionally presented with little normalized T-cell clonal expansion. Expanded clones tended on average to be more numerous among CD8+ T cells than CD4+. Dose levels from 0.1 to 3.0 mg/kg saw CD4+ and CD8+ blood T cells expand clonally by week 6.

The germline V and J ends were trimmed by 11 bases and 3 bases, with 8 bases remaining between them. CDR1 SEHNR and CDR2 FQNEAQ come from the germline V gene (reference sequence). CDR3 length: 11 residues. Specimen: CD4+ or CD8+ T cells sorted from blood, collected in a trial of the OX40 agonist ivuxolimab. The clonotype comes from an adult with an advanced solid tumor such as melanoma, head and neck, liver or kidney cancer. This chain links TRBV7-9 with TRBJ2-1; no clear D. CDR3 protein: CAGRVYNEQFF. As DNA, the CDR3 is TGTGCCGGACGGGTCTACAATGAGCAGTTCTTC.